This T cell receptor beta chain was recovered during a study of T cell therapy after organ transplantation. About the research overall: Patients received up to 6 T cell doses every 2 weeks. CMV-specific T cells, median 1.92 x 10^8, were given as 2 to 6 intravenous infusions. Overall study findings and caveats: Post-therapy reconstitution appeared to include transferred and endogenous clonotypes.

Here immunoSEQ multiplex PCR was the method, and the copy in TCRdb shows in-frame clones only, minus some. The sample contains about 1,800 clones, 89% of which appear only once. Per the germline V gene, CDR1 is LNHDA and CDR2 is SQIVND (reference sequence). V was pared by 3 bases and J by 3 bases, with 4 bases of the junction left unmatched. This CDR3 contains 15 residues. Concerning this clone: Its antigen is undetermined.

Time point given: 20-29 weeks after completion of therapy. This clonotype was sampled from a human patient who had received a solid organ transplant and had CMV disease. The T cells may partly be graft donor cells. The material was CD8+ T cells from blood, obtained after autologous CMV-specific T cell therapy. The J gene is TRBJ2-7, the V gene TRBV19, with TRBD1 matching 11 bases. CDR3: CASSIGTGGGYEQYF. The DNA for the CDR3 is TGTGCCAGTAGTATCGGGACAGGGGGTGGCTACGAGCAGTACTTC. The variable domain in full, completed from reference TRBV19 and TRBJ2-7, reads DGGITQSPKYLFRKEGQNVTLSCEQNLNHDAMYWYRQDPGQGLRLIYYSQIVNDFQKGDIAEGYSVSREKKESFPLTVTSAQKNPTAFYLCASSIGTGGGYEQYFGPGTRLTVT.